A single sample is the source of the 13 T cell receptor beta chains below, sequenced in a study of T-cell memory formation after mild COVID-19 (dated by TCRdb to the early 2020s). The library relied on 5' RACE. These reads were obtained on an Illumina NovaSeq 6000. TCRdb trimmed the raw reads at Q25, called clones with MiXCR and kept productive beta chains. Records with the same CDR3 protein are collapsed into one entry carrying the most frequent genes and DNA. In all, the sample holds about 470,000 distinct CDR3 sequences, and around 25% of those were seen once. Around 13% of the sample rests with the top ten. Material: PBMCs or a T cell subset sorted from them (not recorded which). These receptors all come from an adult woman who had mild COVID-19 (a few samples of this study predate the infection). The sample titles of this study are shuffled in the database, so cell type and time point are left out; the donor was told from shared clones.

The CDR3 DNA sequence: TGCAGTGCTAGTGTACCCCCGACAGGGACCTCCTACGAGCAGTACTTC. Translation: CSASVPPTGTSYEQYF. This chain connects TRBV20-1 to TRBJ2-7; 7 nucleotides line up with TRBD1. Unmatched junction bases numbered 11, after V lost 3 bases and J lost 0 bases. Germline loops: CDR1 DFQATT, CDR2 SNEGSKA (reference sequence). The CDR3 length is 16 residues.

The chain recombines TRBV5-6 with TRBJ2-5; D is possibly TRBD1 or TRBD2 (5 bases each). CDR1 SGHDT and CDR2 YYEEEE come from the germline V gene. CDR3 size: 14 residues. Trimming left V 0 bases short and J 4 bases short, with 10 bases between. The CDR3 DNA sequence: TGTGCCAGCAGCTTGGTGGGGGTCAGAGAGACCCAGTACTTC. Translating gives CASSLVGVRETQYF.

This clonotype was counted between two and nine times. The rearrangement joins TRBV4-1 to TRBJ2-7; D is ambiguous. V was clipped by 5 bases and J by 6 bases, with 14 bases between them. This CDR3 comprises 13 residues. Germline V gene lookup returns CDR1 MGHRA and CDR2 YSYEKL. The CDR3 bases are TGCGCCAGCAGCGTCATTTTGGGCGTCGAGCAGTACTTC. Its protein is CASSVILGVEQYF.

The rearrangement joins TRBV5-6 to TRBJ2-3; the match to TRBD2 covers 7 bases. The CDR3 has 17 residues. With 4 bases clipped from V and 0 bases from J, the junction kept 11 bases outside the gene matches. Germline CDR1 is SGHDT and CDR2 is YYEEEE. The CDR3 reads CASSLRASGPSTDTQYF. DNA for the CDR3: TGTGCCAGCAGCCTGAGGGCTAGCGGTCCTAGCACAGATACGCAGTATTTT.

This clonotype showed up just a few times. V gene TRBV5-5 combines with J gene TRBJ2-5; TRBD2 matches at 11 bases. The V gene's germline CDR1 is SGHKS and CDR2 YYEKEE (reference sequence). V lost 4 bases, J lost 1 base, and 15 bases stayed unmatched. The CDR3 totals 19 residues. The CDR3 DNA follows: TGTGCCAGCAGCAGACTAGCGGGAAACCATATCCGGGTCCAAGAGACCCAGTACTTC. Translating it yields CASSRLAGNHIRVQETQYF.

This chain links TRBV7-2 with TRBJ2-7; 7 bases match TRBD2. The CDR3 spans 16 residues. J gave up 2 bases and V 5 bases, and 12 bases lay outside the gene matches. The V gene's germline CDR1 is SGHTA and CDR2 FQGNSA. CDR3 protein: CASSPRGSGGAYEQYF. The CDR3 region has the DNA TGTGCCAGCAGCCCCCGCGGGAGTGGGGGAGCCTACGAGCAGTACTTC.

This chain joins TRBV7-9 and TRBJ2-1; 7 bases agree with TRBD1. This CDR3 has 14 amino acids. Germline V lookup: CDR1 SEHNR, CDR2 FQNEAQ (reference sequence). The V gene end was trimmed by 3 bases and the J gene end by 6 bases; junction bases not matched to a gene: 5. The CDR3 sequence is CASSFKTGPNEQFF. CDR3 DNA sequence: TGTGCCAGCAGCTTCAAGACAGGGCCCAATGAGCAGTTCTTC.

This clonotype turned up a few times. This chain connects TRBV5-5 to TRBJ1-2; unclear D gene. Trimming pared 0 bases from V and 6 bases from J, leaving 6 bases between. The CDR3 sequence is 12 residues long. CDR1 and CDR2 (germline): SGHKS, YYEKEE (reference sequence). The CDR3 loop reads CASSLELDGYTF. For the CDR3, the DNA is TGTGCCAGCAGCTTGGAGCTAGATGGCTACACCTTC.

The chain couples TRBV6-1 to TRBJ2-7, with TRBD1 matching 8 bases. The germline V gene encodes CDR1 MNHNS and CDR2 SASEGT. V lost 4 bases and J lost 3; bases outside the gene matches: 8. The length of the CDR3 is 15 residues. CDR3 DNA sequence: TGTGCCAGCAGTGTTGACCTTGGACAGGGCTACGAGCAGTACTTC. Residues: CASSVDLGQGYEQYF.

This clonotype came up a few times. The chain recombines TRBV12-3 or TRBV12-4 with TRBJ2-3; D is ambiguous. The CDR3 runs 12 residues. Trimming pared 3 bases from V and 6 bases from J, leaving 7 bases between. CDR3 bases: TGTGCCAGCAGTTTTATAGAGGATACGCAGTATTTT. The encoded protein is CASSFIEDTQYF.

This clonotype was counted many times. The chain couples TRBV5-5 to TRBJ1-5; tentative D call: TRBD1 (5 bases). Trimming cost V 2 bases and J 9 bases, with 9 bases left between them. From germline, CDR1 is SGHKS and CDR2 YYEKEE (reference sequence). The CDR3 contains 12 residues. As DNA, the CDR3 is TGTGCCAGCAGCTTCAGGGCCGGGCCCCAGCATTTT. The encoded protein is CASSFRAGPQHF.

CDR3 coding DNA: TGTGCCACCGGTAGCGGGAGGGCCTACGAGCAGTACTTC. Its protein product is CATGSGRAYEQYF. The rearrangement uses TRBV6-2 or TRBV6-3 and TRBJ2-7; 11 bases agree with TRBD2. Germline V gene lookup returns CDR1 MNHEY and CDR2 SVGEGT. The V and J ends lost 10 bases and 2 bases, in that order; junction bases with no gene match: 4. CDR3 length: 13 amino acids.

Here the CDR3 reads CASSAQGGEQYF. CDR3 nucleotide sequence: TGTGCCAGCAGCGCCCAGGGGGGAGAGCAGTACTTC. V and J are TRBV3-1 and TRBJ2-7; tentatively, D is TRBD1 (7 bases). CDR3 length: 12 amino acids. Germline loops: CDR1 LGHDT, CDR2 YNNKEL (reference sequence). V lost 5 bases to trimming and J lost 7 bases, with 12 bases between them.